This entry features one TCR beta chain sequence. Individuals drawn from 24 US areas were about 18 to 100 years old. The CDR3 has 17 amino acids. Germline V CDR1 and CDR2: MNHEY, SMNVEV (reference sequence). Trimming took 6 bases from V and 5 from J; bases not matched to a gene: 12. The data are from a study of blood T cell repertoires in COVID-19. Study context: T cells, B-cell-depleted T cells, or PBMCs provided the cDNA or gDNA that served as material.

In the source study's methods: Nucleated cell counts were estimated from reference gene primer amplification. Clones were sequenced by immunoSEQ multiplex PCR, and TCRdb holds only the in-frame ones, with some missing. V and J calls plus clone size are reproduced from that table; the DNA served to infer D and trimming. The table lists 150,000 or so clones, about 90% of them singletons. Sequenced input: PBMCs or T cells enriched from blood (not recorded which). The rearrangement links TRBV27 to TRBJ1-4, with 10 positions matching TRBD1. The source is a woman in her 40s who had been exposed to COVID-19. The CDR3 DNA reads as TGTGCCAGCAGCCCTTCCCGCCGGGGACAGGGGAATGAAAAACTGTTTTTT. Its protein product is CASSPSRRGQGNEKLFF.